The 25 T cell receptor beta chains below all came from one sample that was sequenced in a study of T cell responses to AZD1222 COVID-19 vaccine. Clones were read by immunoSEQ multiplex PCR, and TCRdb kept only the in-frame ones, dropping some. The sample carries around 200,000 clones, about 86% recorded once. Sequencing used peripheral blood, obtained on day 0 of AZD1222 vaccination. Every receptor here comes from an adult in good health.

This chain joins TRBV18 and TRBJ2-1; possibly TRBD2 for D (6 bases). This CDR3 is 15 amino acids long. The V gene lost 3 bases and the J gene lost 0 bases, with 9 bases spanning the gap. CDR1 KGHSH and CDR2 LQKENI come from the germline V gene. The CDR3: CASSPSGYSYNEQFF. The CDR3 region has the DNA TGTGCCAGCTCACCTAGCGGATACTCCTACAATGAGCAGTTCTTC.

The chain combines TRBV9 with TRBJ1-1; D might be TRBD1 (5 bases). The V end was cut by 0 bases, the J end by 0 bases, with 9 bases between. The length of the CDR3 is 15 residues. Per germline, CDR1 SGDLS and CDR2 YYNGEE. The CDR3 loop reads CASSVVGGLNTEAFF. The CDR3 DNA is TGTGCCAGCAGCGTAGTTGGGGGACTGAACACTGAAGCTTTCTTT.

The chain links TRBV7-9 to TRBJ2-3; TRBD1 matches at 9 bases. The CDR3 loop spans 19 amino acids. CDR1 is SEHNR and CDR2 is FQNEAQ in the germline V gene (reference sequence). V shed 4 bases, J shed 2 bases, and the junction held 16 bases outside the gene matches. The CDR3 reads CASSSHRDRDSFYTDTQYF. The CDR3 nucleotides read TGTGCCAGCAGCTCACACCGGGACAGGGACTCATTTTACACAGATACGCAGTATTTT.

The chain recombines TRBV10-3 with TRBJ1-4; maybe TRBD1 (6 bases). Trimming left V 0 bases short and J 7 bases short, with 12 bases between. The germline CDR1 and CDR2 sequences are ENHRY and SYGVKD. This CDR3 has 15 residues. The DNA of the CDR3 is TGTGCCATCAGTGAGTCCGCCAGGGGTGGTGAAAAACTGTTTTTT. Protein sequence: CAISESARGGEKLFF.

To note about this clone: Other nucleotide sequences in the sample specify the same CDR3. This sequence joins TRBV28 and TRBJ1-1, with unresolved D. The length of the CDR3 is 12 residues. Germline CDR1 and CDR2: MDHEN and SYDVKM. The V end lost 6 bases, the J end lost 0 bases, and 5 bases lay between the germline ends. The CDR3 nucleotides are TGTGCCAGCAGGCGGATGAACACTGAAGCTTTCTTT. The encoded protein is CASRRMNTEAFF.

The chain joins TRBV4-3 to TRBJ1-4; D is uncertain. The germline gives CDR1 LGHNA, CDR2 YSLEER. CDR3 length: 13 residues. V was pared by 3 bases and J by 6 bases, with 8 bases between. The CDR3 DNA reads as TGCGCCAGCAGCCATAACAGCGATGAAAAACTGTTTTTT. Protein product: CASSHNSDEKLFF.

CDR3: CASSLNPFIGELFF. CDR3 bases: TGTGCCAGCAGCTTAAACCCCTTCATAGGGGAGCTGTTTTTT. V and J are TRBV7-3 and TRBJ2-2; the D is unclear. Trimming left V 1 base short and J 8 bases short, with 11 bases between. The germline CDR1 and CDR2 sequences are SGHTA and FQGTGA. CDR3 length: 14 residues.

The chain employs TRBV19 and TRBJ2-7; 13 nucleotides match TRBD2. The V and J ends lost 6 bases and 4 bases, in that order; junction bases with no gene match: 9. This CDR3 spans 16 amino acids. Germline assignment: CDR1 LNHDA and CDR2 SQIVND (reference sequence). The CDR3: CASRLSGTSGVYEQYF. CDR3 bases: TGTGCCAGTAGACTCTCCGGGACTAGCGGGGTATACGAGCAGTACTTC. Using reference TRBV19 and TRBJ2-7 for the parts outside the CDR3, the full variable domain is DGGITQSPKYLFRKEGQNVTLSCEQNLNHDAMYWYRQDPGQGLRLIYYSQIVNDFQKGDIAEGYSVSREKKESFPLTVTSAQKNPTAFYLCASRLSGTSGVYEQYFGPGTRLTVT.

The rearrangement joins TRBV27 to TRBJ1-2, with 8 bases lining up with TRBD1. Germline CDR1 MNHEY, CDR2 SMNVEV (reference sequence). The V and J ends lost 6 bases and 7 bases, in that order; junction bases with no gene match: 7. CDR3 length equals 13 residues. The CDR3 region is CASSFRQGSGYTF. The CDR3, as DNA: TGTGCCAGCAGCTTTCGACAGGGGTCTGGCTACACCTTC.

The DNA for the CDR3 is TGTGCCAGCAACTCACTAGCGGAACAAGAGACCCAGTACTTC. Translating gives CASNSLAEQETQYF. The chain recombines TRBV6-5 with TRBJ2-5; TRBD2 agrees at 8 bases. The CDR3 has 14 residues. CDR1 and CDR2 from the germline V gene are MNHEY and SVGAGI. V lost 7 bases to trimming and J lost 2 bases; unmatched junction nucleotides: 6.

CDR3 region: CASSPIGAGNTIYF. CDR3 DNA: TGTGCCAGCAGCCCGATTGGGGCTGGAAACACCATATATTTT. V is TRBV14 and J is TRBJ1-3; D call uncertain. The CDR3 loop spans 14 amino acids. Germline lookup yields CDR1 SGHDN and CDR2 FVKESK. Trimming took 4 bases from V and 2 from J, leaving 9 bases between them.

The CDR3 region has the DNA TGTGCCAGTAGCAAAGACAACACCTACGAGCAGTACTTC. It codes for CASSKDNTYEQYF. The chain uses TRBV19 and TRBJ2-7; no clear D gene. The CDR3 extends over 13 amino acids. Trimming shortened V by 6 bases and J by 2 bases, and 11 bases separated the two germline ends. Germline V gives CDR1 LNHDA, CDR2 SQIVND (reference sequence).

CDR3 in amino acids: CASSSGAFGRSPLHF. The DNA of the CDR3 is TGTGCCAGCAGTTCCGGGGCCTTCGGTAGATCACCCCTCCACTTT. The chain employs TRBV6-2 or TRBV6-3 and TRBJ1-6; weak D call: TRBD1 (5 bases). The CDR3 spans 15 residues. The V end lost 4 bases, the J end lost 10 bases, and 17 bases lay between the germline ends. CDR1 and CDR2 from the germline V gene are MNHEY and SVGEGT.

The V gene is TRBV12-3 or TRBV12-4, the J gene TRBJ1-1, with D uncertain. This CDR3 region has 13 residues. With 0 bases removed from V and 4 bases from J, the gap between germline ends came to 6 bases. The CDR3 nucleotides read TGTGCCAGCAGTTTAGCTAGGGTCACTGAAGCTTTCTTT. Protein sequence: CASSLARVTEAFF.

This chain joins TRBV28 and TRBJ2-1; 8 bases line up with TRBD1. CDR1 and CDR2 (germline): MDHEN, SYDVKM. Trimming took 6 bases from V and 7 from J; bases not matched to a gene: 11. The CDR3 has 15 amino acids. The CDR3 region is CASSRYGQGWNEQFF. For the CDR3, the DNA is TGTGCCAGCAGCCGATACGGACAGGGTTGGAATGAGCAGTTCTTC.

The rearrangement joins TRBV5-5 to TRBJ2-7; no definite D call. V gave up 0 bases and J gave up 3 bases, with 7 bases separating them. Germline V gives CDR1 SGHKS, CDR2 YYEKEE (reference sequence). The CDR3 runs 13 residues. The CDR3 loop is CASSLGRIYEQYF. DNA of the CDR3: TGTGCCAGCAGCTTGGGGAGAATCTACGAGCAGTACTTC. Full variable domain (missing parts from reference TRBV5-5 and TRBJ2-7): DAGVTQSPTHLIKTRGQQVTLRCSPISGHKSVSWYQQVLGQGPQFIFQYYEKEERGRGNFPDRFSARQFPNYSSELNVNALLLGDSALYLCASSLGRIYEQYFGPGTRLTVT.

Here the CDR3 reads CASSLVGQSSRLFF. Written as DNA, the CDR3 is TGTGCCAGCAGCTTAGTGGGACAATCATCTAGGCTGTTTTTT. The J gene is TRBJ1-4, the V gene TRBV7-9; D may be TRBD1 (6 bases). Trimming shortened V by 1 base and J by 14 bases, and 17 bases separated the two germline ends. Per germline, CDR1 SEHNR and CDR2 FQNEAQ (reference sequence). The CDR3 is made up of 14 amino acids. Using reference TRBV7-9 and TRBJ1-4 for the parts outside the CDR3, the full variable domain is DTGVSQNPRHKITKRGQNVTFRCDPISEHNRLYWYRQTLGQGPEFLTYFQNEAQLEKSRLLSDRFSAERPKGSFSTLEIQRTEQGDSAMYLCASSLVGQSSRLFFGSGTQLSVL.

The J gene is TRBJ2-5, the V gene TRBV7-2; TRBD2 matches at 9 bases. CDR3 length: 14 amino acids. The V gene end was trimmed by 8 bases and the J gene end by 3 bases; junction bases not matched to a gene: 7. Germline V CDR1 and CDR2: SGHTA, FQGNSA. The CDR3 loop is CASVRVAGEETQYF. CDR3 DNA sequence: TGTGCCAGCGTCCGAGTAGCGGGAGAAGAGACCCAGTACTTC.

The chain has TRBV18 and TRBJ1-4, with TRBD1 identical over 8 bases. Germline CDR1 KGHSH, CDR2 LQKENI. The V and J ends lost 4 bases and 0 bases, in that order; junction bases with no gene match: 13. The CDR3 runs to 19 residues. The CDR3, as DNA: TGTGCCAGCTCACAGAGACCGGGACAGGCATTTTCAACTAATGAAAAACTGTTTTTT. Protein sequence: CASSQRPGQAFSTNEKLFF.

The rearrangement uses TRBV6-5 and TRBJ1-5; 9 bases match TRBD1. V shed 6 bases and J 7 bases; nucleotides not matched to a gene: 10. The CDR3 has 15 amino acids. Germline values: CDR1 MNHEY, CDR2 SVGAGI. The CDR3: CASSKQGAKGQPQHF. The CDR3 nucleotides read TGTGCCAGCAGCAAACAGGGGGCGAAAGGGCAGCCCCAGCATTTT.

The DNA of the CDR3 is TGCGCCAGCAGGTTGGGACAGGGGAGGACTGAAGCTTTCTTT. Translated: CASRLGQGRTEAFF. V is TRBV10-2 and J is TRBJ1-1, with 10 bases identical to TRBD1. The CDR3 runs to 14 residues. The germline V gene encodes CDR1 WSHSY and CDR2 SAAADI. V lost 6 bases and J lost 5; bases outside the gene matches: 6.

The chain couples TRBV6-5 to TRBJ1-5; D uncertain. The CDR3 runs to 14 residues. Germline V gene lookup returns CDR1 MNHEY and CDR2 SVGAGI. V was clipped by 2 bases and J by 1 base, with 6 bases between them. The CDR3 protein is CASSYDPSNQPQHF. The CDR3 bases are TGTGCCAGCAGTTACGACCCCAGCAATCAGCCCCAGCATTTT.

A word on this clone: Within the sample, other DNA sequences also encode this same CDR3. The chain carries TRBV9 and TRBJ2-2; D is unresolved. Germline V gives CDR1 SGDLS, CDR2 YYNGEE. The CDR3 sequence is 13 residues long. V was clipped by 2 bases and J by 0 bases, with 2 bases between them. CDR3 DNA: TGTGCCAGCAGCGTGACGAACACCGGGGAGCTGTTTTTT. Translating it yields CASSVTNTGELFF. Full variable domain (remainder filled in from reference TRBV9 and TRBJ2-2): DSGVTQTPKHLITATGQRVTLRCSPRSGDLSVYWYQQSLDQGLQFLIQYYNGEERAKGNILERFSAQQFPDLHSELNLSSLELGDSALYFCASSVTNTGELFFGEGSRLTVL.

The rearrangement joins TRBV11-3 to TRBJ2-1; 7 nucleotides match TRBD1. Per the germline V gene, CDR1 is SGHNT and CDR2 is YENEEA. CDR3 length: 14 amino acids. The junction had 3 bases not matched to a gene; V was cut back by 1 base and J by 6 bases. The CDR3, as DNA: TGTGCCAGCAGCTTAGGGGCAGGGGGCAATGAGCAGTTCTTC. Amino acid sequence: CASSLGAGGNEQFF.

The V and J genes are TRBV27 and TRBJ2-4; D is unclear. This CDR3 has 16 residues. Germline assignment: CDR1 MNHEY and CDR2 SMNVEV (reference sequence). The V end lost 2 bases, the J end lost 0 bases, and 11 bases lay between the germline ends. CDR3 sequence (DNA): TGTGCCAGCAGTTTAAGCCGCATGGTAGCCAAAAACATTCAGTACTTC. Its protein product is CASSLSRMVAKNIQYF.